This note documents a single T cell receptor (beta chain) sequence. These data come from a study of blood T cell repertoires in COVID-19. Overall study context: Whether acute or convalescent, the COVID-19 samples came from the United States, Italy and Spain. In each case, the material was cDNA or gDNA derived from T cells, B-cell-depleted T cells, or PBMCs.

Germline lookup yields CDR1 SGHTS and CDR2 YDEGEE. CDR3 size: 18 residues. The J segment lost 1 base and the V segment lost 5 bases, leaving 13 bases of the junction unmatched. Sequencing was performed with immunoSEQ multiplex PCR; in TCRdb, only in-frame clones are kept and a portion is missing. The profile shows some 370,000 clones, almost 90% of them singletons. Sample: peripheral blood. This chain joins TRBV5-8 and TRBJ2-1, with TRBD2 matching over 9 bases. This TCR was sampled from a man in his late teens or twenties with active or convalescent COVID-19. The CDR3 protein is CASRRRFSGRFSYNEQFF. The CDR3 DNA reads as TGTGCCAGCAGGCGCAGATTTAGCGGGAGATTTTCCTACAATGAGCAGTTCTTC.